This T cell receptor beta chain stems from a study of blood T cell repertoires in COVID-19. V dropped 0 bases and J dropped 8; count of bases not matched to a gene: 6. This CDR3 has 15 residues. Germline V gives CDR1 SGHRS, CDR2 YFSETQ. This clone was detected only a few times. Per the original methods: Nucleated cell counts were estimated from reference gene primer amplification. Clones were read by immunoSEQ multiplex PCR, and TCRdb kept only the in-frame ones, dropping some. The V and J calls and clone size are taken from that table; D and trimming were inferred from the DNA. Altogether more than 45,000 clones are present, about four fifths being singletons, with the ten largest covering 20% to 25%.

This TCR derives from a woman between 55 and 75 years old with acute or convalescent COVID-19. The J gene is TRBJ1-2, the V gene TRBV5-1; 11 bases agree with TRBD1. Sequencing used peripheral blood. The CDR3 region is CASSLDGQGAKGYTF. For the CDR3, the DNA is TGCGCCAGCAGCTTGGATGGACAGGGGGCCAAAGGCTACACCTTC.